This T cell receptor (beta chain) was retrieved from a study of T cell responses to AZD1222 COVID-19 vaccine. The method was immunoSEQ multiplex PCR; TCRdb's version includes in-frame clones alone and lacks a portion of them. The table records 100,000 or so clones, 89% of them present only once. The length of the CDR3 is 15 residues. Deletions cut 3 bases from V and 5 bases from J, with 14 bases between. The germline V gene has CDR1 SGHTA and CDR2 FQGTGA. Sample: peripheral blood, taken 28 days after the second AZD1222 dose. The chain has TRBV7-3 and TRBJ2-1; D is tentatively TRBD1 or TRBD2 (5 bases each). The sequence was obtained from an adult who received the AZD1222 COVID-19 vaccine. This CDR3 reads CASSLKGPRDNEQFF. CDR3 in DNA: TGTGCCAGCAGCTTGAAGGGACCAAGAGACAATGAGCAGTTCTTC.